The 9 T cell receptor beta chains presented below share a single source sample, sequenced in a study of OX40 agonist ivuxolimab in advanced cancers. Repertoires were generated with immunoSEQ multiplex PCR, while TCRdb's copy carries only in-frame clones and drops some. The sample holds about 21,000 clones, approximately 87% seen once. Sample: CD4+ or CD8+ T cells sorted from blood, taken in a trial of the OX40 agonist ivuxolimab. These receptors originate from an adult with an advanced solid tumor such as melanoma, head and neck, liver or kidney cancer.

The chain is built from TRBV4-1 and TRBJ2-2; D is unresolved. The V and J ends lost 4 bases and 1 base respectively, with 7 bases between them. The CDR3 extends over 14 amino acids. Germline V gene sequence: CDR1 MGHRA, CDR2 YSYEKL. Here the CDR3 reads CASSPAQNTGELFF. In DNA, the CDR3 is TGCGCCAGCAGCCCCGCCCAGAACACCGGGGAGCTGTTTTTT.

V usage is TRBV4-2 and J usage is TRBJ2-3; possibly TRBD2 for D (5 bases). The CDR3 runs to 14 residues. V was trimmed by 1 base and J by 4 bases, leaving 9 bases between them. Germline CDR1 reads LGHNA; CDR2 reads YNFKEQ. The CDR3 loop reads CASSQVGLADTQYF. CDR3 in DNA: TGTGCCAGCAGCCAAGTTGGACTCGCAGATACGCAGTATTTT.

Ten or more counts support this clone. The CDR3 DNA reads TGTGCCAGTAGCTCCCACACTGAAGCTTTCTTT. It specifies CASSSHTEAFF. The V gene is TRBV19, the J gene TRBJ1-1, with D unclear. Trimming left V 6 bases short and J 3 bases short, with 5 bases between. The germline V gene has CDR1 LNHDA and CDR2 SQIVND (reference sequence). The CDR3 consists of 11 residues. Variable domain in full (rest from reference TRBV19 and TRBJ1-1): DGGITQSPKYLFRKEGQNVTLSCEQNLNHDAMYWYRQDPGQGLRLIYYSQIVNDFQKGDIAEGYSVSREKKESFPLTVTSAQKNPTAFYLCASSSHTEAFFGQGTRLTVV.

The chain uses TRBV6-1 and TRBJ1-2; D perhaps matches TRBD1 (5 bases). Trimming removed 3 bases from V and 4 bases from J, with 12 bases in between. Germline loops: CDR1 MNHNS, CDR2 SASEGT. The CDR3 contains 14 residues. CDR3 bases: TGTGCCAGCAGTGAGGGGGTGATGGGCTATGGCTACACCTTC. Protein: CASSEGVMGYGYTF.

This clone was counted only a few times. This CDR3 is CASSLVDEQFF. Written as DNA, the CDR3 is TGTGCCAGCAGCTTAGTAGATGAGCAGTTCTTC. The chain employs TRBV7-9 and TRBJ2-1; D ambiguous. Germline CDR1 is SEHNR and CDR2 is FQNEAQ (reference sequence). CDR3 length: 11 residues. Trimming removed 1 base at V and 8 bases at J, with 3 bases between. The variable domain in full, completed from reference TRBV7-9 and TRBJ2-1, reads DTGVSQNPRHKITKRGQNVTFRCDPISEHNRLYWYRQTLGQGPEFLTYFQNEAQLEKSRLLSDRFSAERPKGSFSTLEIQRTEQGDSAMYLCASSLVDEQFFGPGTRLTVL.

The chain carries TRBV7-6 and TRBJ2-7; D gene ambiguous. V lost 1 base to trimming and J lost 4 bases, with 14 bases between them. The length of the CDR3 is 15 residues. Germline V gene lookup returns CDR1 SGHVS and CDR2 FNYEAQ. In nucleotides, the CDR3 is TGTGCCAGCAGCTTAGGTGGGCAGGACCTTTACGAGCAGTACTTC. Translating it yields CASSLGGQDLYEQYF.

V is TRBV7-9 and J is TRBJ1-2, with D maybe TRBD1 (5 bases). CDR3 length: 14 residues. Trimming removed 2 bases from V and 6 bases from J, with 13 bases in between. CDR1 is SEHNR, CDR2 FQNEAQ, per germline (reference sequence). This CDR3 is CASSLSTGADGYTF. The CDR3 nucleotides read TGTGCCAGCAGCTTATCTACCGGGGCCGATGGCTACACCTTC.

This clone has only one observation. The chain is built from TRBV5-6 and TRBJ1-2; D gene ambiguous. Deletions cut 0 bases from V and 7 bases from J, with 10 bases between. There are 13 residues in the CDR3. CDR1 is SGHDT and CDR2 is YYEEEE in the germline V gene. CDR3 in amino acids: CASSLARPVGYTF. The DNA of the CDR3 is TGTGCCAGCAGCTTGGCCCGGCCTGTTGGCTACACCTTC.

The DNA for the CDR3 is TGCGCCAGCAGCCAAGATCCAGACCCCAATCAGCCCCAGCATTTT. This translates into CASSQDPDPNQPQHF. The chain joins TRBV4-1 to TRBJ1-5; D gene unclear. Trimming pared 0 bases from V and 3 bases from J, leaving 9 bases between. The CDR3 consists of 15 residues. The germline CDR1 and CDR2 sequences are MGHRA and YSYEKL.